One and the same sample provided the 4 T cell receptor beta chains below, sequenced in a study of T cells in tuberculosis. Repertoires were generated with immunoSEQ multiplex PCR, while TCRdb's copy carries only in-frame clones and drops some. Of tens of thousands of clones in the sample, approximately 85% were seen once. Described time point: new active TB diagnosis, blood taken before or within 7 days of starting treatment. Sequenced material: PBMCs, taken at tuberculosis diagnosis. The receptor set was obtained from an adult with tuberculosis.

This chain links TRBV7-2 with TRBJ2-1, with D maybe TRBD1 (6 bases). This CDR3 spans 14 amino acids. Looked up from germline, CDR1 is SGHTA and CDR2 is FQGNSA. Between the trimmed V and J ends, which lost 1 base and 5 bases, there was a span of 9 bases. The CDR3 loop reads CASSLGGPNNEQFF. In nucleotides, the CDR3 is TGTGCCAGCAGCTTAGGGGGGCCCAACAATGAGCAGTTCTTC.

The sample holds a few counts of this clone. CDR3 loop: CASSVQPRQGYYGYTF. The DNA of the CDR3 is TGTGCCAGCAGCGTTCAACCTAGGCAGGGCTACTATGGCTACACCTTC. This chain links TRBV27 with TRBJ1-2; a possible D gene is TRBD1 (5 bases). Trimming removed 6 bases at V and 3 bases at J, with 20 bases between. This CDR3 is 16 amino acids long. Germline V gene sequence: CDR1 MNHEY, CDR2 SMNVEV (reference sequence).

The chain couples TRBV4-2 to TRBJ2-2, with a weak D call TRBD1 (6 bases). Germline V gene lookup returns CDR1 LGHNA and CDR2 YNFKEQ. The CDR3 loop spans 16 amino acids. Trimming cost V 1 base and J 0 bases, with 9 bases left between them. CDR3 region: CASSQVDRSNTGELFF. The CDR3 DNA sequence: TGTGCCAGCAGCCAAGTGGACAGATCGAACACCGGGGAGCTGTTTTTT.

This clone is a singleton in its sample. This chain joins TRBV2 and TRBJ2-4; D is unclear. Trimming pared 1 base from V and 5 bases from J, leaving 6 bases between. The germline CDR1 and CDR2 sequences are SNHLY and FYNNEI. The CDR3 extends over 13 amino acids. CDR3 DNA: TGTGCCAGCAGTGAAGACAGACAAAACATTCAGTACTTC. Encoded protein: CASSEDRQNIQYF.